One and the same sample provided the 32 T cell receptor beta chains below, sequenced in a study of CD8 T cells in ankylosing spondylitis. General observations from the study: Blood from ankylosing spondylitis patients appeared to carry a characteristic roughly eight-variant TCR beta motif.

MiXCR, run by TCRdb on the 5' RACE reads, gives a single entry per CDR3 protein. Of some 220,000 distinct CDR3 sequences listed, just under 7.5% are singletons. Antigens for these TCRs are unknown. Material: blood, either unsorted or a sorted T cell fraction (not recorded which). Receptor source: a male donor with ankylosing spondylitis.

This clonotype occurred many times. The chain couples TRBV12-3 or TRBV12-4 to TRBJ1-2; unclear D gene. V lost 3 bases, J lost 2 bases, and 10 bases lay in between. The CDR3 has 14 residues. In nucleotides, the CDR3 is TGTGCCAGCAGTTTCCACAGCCTAAACTATGGCTACACCTTC. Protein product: CASSFHSLNYGYTF.

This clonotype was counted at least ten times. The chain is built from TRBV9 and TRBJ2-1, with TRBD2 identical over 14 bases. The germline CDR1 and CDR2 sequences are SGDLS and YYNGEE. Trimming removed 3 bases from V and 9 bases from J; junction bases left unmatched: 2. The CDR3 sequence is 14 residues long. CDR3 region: CASSGTSGGFEQFF. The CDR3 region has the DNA TGTGCCAGCAGCGGGACTAGCGGGGGGTTTGAGCAGTTCTTC.

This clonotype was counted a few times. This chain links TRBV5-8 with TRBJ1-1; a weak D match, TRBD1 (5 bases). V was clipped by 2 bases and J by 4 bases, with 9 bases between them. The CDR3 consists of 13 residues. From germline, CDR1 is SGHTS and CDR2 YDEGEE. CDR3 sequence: CASSFLGGTEAFF. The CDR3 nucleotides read TGTGCCAGCAGCTTTTTGGGGGGCACTGAAGCTTTCTTT.

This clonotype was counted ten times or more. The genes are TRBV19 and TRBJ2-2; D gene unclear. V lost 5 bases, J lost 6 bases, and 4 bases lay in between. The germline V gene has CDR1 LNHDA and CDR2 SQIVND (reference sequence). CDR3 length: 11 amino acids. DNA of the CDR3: TGTGCCAGTAGTTCCCCCGGGGAGCTGTTTTTT. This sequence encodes CASSSPGELFF.

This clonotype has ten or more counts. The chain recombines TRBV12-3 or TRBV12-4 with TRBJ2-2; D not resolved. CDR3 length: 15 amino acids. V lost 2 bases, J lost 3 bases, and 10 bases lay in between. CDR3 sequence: CASSLLGSDTGELFF. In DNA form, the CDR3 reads TGTGCCAGCAGTTTACTGGGGTCCGACACCGGGGAGCTGTTTTTT.

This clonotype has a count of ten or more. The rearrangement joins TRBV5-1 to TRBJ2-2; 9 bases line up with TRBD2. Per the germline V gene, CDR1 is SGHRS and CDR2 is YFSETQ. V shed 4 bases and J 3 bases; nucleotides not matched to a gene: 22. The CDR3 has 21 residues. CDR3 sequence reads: CASSVVRQRTNSGRYTGELFF. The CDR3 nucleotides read TGCGCCAGCAGCGTGGTGCGGCAAAGAACTAATAGCGGGAGATACACCGGGGAGCTGTTTTTT.

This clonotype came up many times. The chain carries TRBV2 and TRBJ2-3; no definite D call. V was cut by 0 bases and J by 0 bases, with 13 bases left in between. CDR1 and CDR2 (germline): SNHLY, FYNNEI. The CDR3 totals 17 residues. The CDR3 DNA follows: TGTGCCAGCAGTGAAGCGCTTCTGGGCGAAAGCACAGATACGCAGTATTTT. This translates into CASSEALLGESTDTQYF.

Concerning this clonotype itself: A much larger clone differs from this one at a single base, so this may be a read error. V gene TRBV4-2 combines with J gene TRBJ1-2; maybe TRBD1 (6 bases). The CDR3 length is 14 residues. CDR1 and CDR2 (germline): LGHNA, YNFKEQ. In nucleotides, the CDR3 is TGTGTCAGCAGCCAAGGGACACCCAAATATGGCTACACCTTC. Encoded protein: CVSSQGTPKYGYTF.

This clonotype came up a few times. CDR3 nucleotide sequence: TGTGCCAGCAGCTTAGATCTTAACCCCCTTTGGGGTGAGCAGTTCTTC. Its translation is CASSLDLNPLWGEQFF. V is TRBV11-2 and J is TRBJ2-1, with D unclear. Germline lookup yields CDR1 SGHAT and CDR2 FQNNGV. Trimming took 0 bases from V and 9 from J, leaving 18 bases between them. This CDR3 has 16 residues. Variable domain in full (rest from reference TRBV11-2 and TRBJ2-1): EAGVAQSPRYKIIEKRQSVAFWCNPISGHATLYWYQQILGQGPKLLIQFQNNGVVDDSQLPKDRFSAERLKGVDSTLKIQPAKLEDSAVYLCASSLDLNPLWGEQFFGPGTRLTVL.

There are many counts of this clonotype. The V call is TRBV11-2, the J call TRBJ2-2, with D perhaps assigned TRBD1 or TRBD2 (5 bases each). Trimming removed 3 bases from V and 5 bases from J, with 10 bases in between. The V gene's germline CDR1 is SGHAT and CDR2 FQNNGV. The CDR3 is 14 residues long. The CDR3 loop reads CASSFGGVTGELFF. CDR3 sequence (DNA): TGTGCCAGCAGCTTTGGGGGAGTGACCGGGGAGCTGTTTTTT.

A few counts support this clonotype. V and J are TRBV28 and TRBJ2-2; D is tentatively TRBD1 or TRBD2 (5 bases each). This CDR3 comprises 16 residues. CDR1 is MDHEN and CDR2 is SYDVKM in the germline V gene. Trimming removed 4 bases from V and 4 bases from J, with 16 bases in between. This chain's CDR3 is CASSYARAGTTGELFF. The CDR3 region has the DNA TGTGCCAGCAGTTATGCAAGGGCAGGGACCACCGGGGAGCTGTTTTTT.

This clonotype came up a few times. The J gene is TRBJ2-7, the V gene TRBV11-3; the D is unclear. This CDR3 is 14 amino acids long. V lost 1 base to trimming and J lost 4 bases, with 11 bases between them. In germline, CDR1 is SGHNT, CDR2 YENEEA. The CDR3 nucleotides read TGTGCCAGCAGCTTAGGGTCCGGGCGGTACGAGCAGTACTTC. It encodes CASSLGSGRYEQYF.

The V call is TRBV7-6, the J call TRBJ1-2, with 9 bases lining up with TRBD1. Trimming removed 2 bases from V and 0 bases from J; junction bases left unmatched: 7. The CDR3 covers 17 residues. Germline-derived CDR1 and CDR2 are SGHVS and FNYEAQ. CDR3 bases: TGTGCCAGCAGCTTACCGCGGGACAGGGACTCTAACTATGGCTACACCTTC. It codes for CASSLPRDRDSNYGYTF.

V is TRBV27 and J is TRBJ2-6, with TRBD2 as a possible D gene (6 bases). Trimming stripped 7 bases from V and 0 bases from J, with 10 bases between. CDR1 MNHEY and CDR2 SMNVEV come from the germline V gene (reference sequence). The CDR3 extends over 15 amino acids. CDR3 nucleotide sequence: TGTGCCAGCAAGGAGGGGCACTCTGGGGCCAACGTCCTGACTTTC. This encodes CASKEGHSGANVLTF. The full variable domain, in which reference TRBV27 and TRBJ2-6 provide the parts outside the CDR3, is EAQVTQNPRYLITVTGKKLTVTCSQNMNHEYMSWYRQDPGLGLRQIYYSMNVEVTDKGDVPEGYKVSRKEKRNFPLILESPSPNQTSLYFCASKEGHSGANVLTFGAGSRLTVL.

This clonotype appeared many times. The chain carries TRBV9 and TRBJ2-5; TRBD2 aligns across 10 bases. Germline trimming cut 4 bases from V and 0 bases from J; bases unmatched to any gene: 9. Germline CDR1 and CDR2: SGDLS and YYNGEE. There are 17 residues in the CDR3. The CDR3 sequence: CASSPRTSGPHQETQYF. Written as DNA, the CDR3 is TGTGCCAGCAGCCCCCGGACTAGCGGTCCCCACCAAGAGACCCAGTACTTC. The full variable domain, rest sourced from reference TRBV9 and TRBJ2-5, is DSGVTQTPKHLITATGQRVTLRCSPRSGDLSVYWYQQSLDQGLQFLIQYYNGEERAKGNILERFSAQQFPDLHSELNLSSLELGDSALYFCASSPRTSGPHQETQYFGPGTRLLVL.

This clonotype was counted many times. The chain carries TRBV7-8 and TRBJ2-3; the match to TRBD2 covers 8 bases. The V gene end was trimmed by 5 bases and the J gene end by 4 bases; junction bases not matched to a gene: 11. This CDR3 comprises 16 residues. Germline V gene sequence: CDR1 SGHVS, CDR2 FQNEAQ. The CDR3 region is CASSIPWTREADTQYF. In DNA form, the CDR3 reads TGTGCCAGCAGCATACCTTGGACGCGGGAGGCAGATACGCAGTATTTT.

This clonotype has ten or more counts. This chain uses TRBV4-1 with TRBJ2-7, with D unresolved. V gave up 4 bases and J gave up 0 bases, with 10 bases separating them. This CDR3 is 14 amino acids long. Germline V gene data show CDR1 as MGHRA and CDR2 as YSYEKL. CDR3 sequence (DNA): TGCGCCAGCAGCCTGGTCCCCTCCTCCTACGAGCAGTACTTC. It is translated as CASSLVPSSYEQYF.

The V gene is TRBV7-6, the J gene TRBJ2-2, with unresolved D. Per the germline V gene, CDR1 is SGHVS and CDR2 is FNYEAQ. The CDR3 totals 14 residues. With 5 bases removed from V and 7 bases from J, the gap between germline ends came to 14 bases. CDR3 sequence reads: CASSQAHPSGELFF. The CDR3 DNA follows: TGTGCCAGCAGCCAAGCCCACCCCAGCGGGGAGCTGTTTTTT.

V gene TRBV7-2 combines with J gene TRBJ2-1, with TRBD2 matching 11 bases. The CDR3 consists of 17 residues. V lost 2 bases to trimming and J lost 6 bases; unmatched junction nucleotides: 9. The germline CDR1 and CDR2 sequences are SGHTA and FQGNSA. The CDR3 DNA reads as TGTGCCAGCAGCTTAACGTGGGGGCTAGCGGGGGGCAATGAGCAGTTCTTC. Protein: CASSLTWGLAGGNEQFF. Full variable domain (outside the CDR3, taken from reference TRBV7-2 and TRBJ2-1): GAGVSQSPSNKVTEKGKDVELRCDPISGHTALYWYRQSLGQGLEFLIYFQGNSAPDKSGLPSDRFSAERTGGSVSTLTIQRTQQEDSAVYLCASSLTWGLAGGNEQFFGPGTRLTVL.

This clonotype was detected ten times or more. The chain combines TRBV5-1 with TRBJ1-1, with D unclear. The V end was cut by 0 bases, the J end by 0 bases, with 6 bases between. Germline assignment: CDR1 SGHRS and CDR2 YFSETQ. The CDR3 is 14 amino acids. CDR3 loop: CASSLEAMNTEAFF. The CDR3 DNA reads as TGCGCCAGCAGCTTGGAGGCAATGAACACTGAAGCTTTCTTT.

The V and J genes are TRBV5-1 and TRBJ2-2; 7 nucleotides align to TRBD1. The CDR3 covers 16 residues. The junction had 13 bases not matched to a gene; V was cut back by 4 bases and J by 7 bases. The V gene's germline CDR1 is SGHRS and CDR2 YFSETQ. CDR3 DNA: TGCGCCAGCAGCAACCCGAGACAGGGATTGAACGGGGAGCTGTTTTTT. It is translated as CASSNPRQGLNGELFF.

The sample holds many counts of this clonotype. The CDR3 sequence: CASSPRGRHTEAFF. The CDR3 DNA sequence: TGCGCCAGCAGCCCCAGGGGGCGGCACACTGAAGCTTTCTTT. This chain joins TRBV4-3 and TRBJ1-1; 8 bases match TRBD1. The V gene's germline CDR1 is LGHNA and CDR2 YSLEER. The CDR3 spans 14 residues. The trim removed 4 bases at V and 3 bases at J, leaving 4 bases unmatched.

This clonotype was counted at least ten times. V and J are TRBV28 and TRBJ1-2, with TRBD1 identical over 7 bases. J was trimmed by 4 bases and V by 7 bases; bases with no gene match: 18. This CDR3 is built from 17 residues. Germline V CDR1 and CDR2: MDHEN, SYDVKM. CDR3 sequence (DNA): TGTGCCAGCACCCCGCCCGAGACAGGGTCCTCTCTCTATGGCTACACCTTC. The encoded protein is CASTPPETGSSLYGYTF.

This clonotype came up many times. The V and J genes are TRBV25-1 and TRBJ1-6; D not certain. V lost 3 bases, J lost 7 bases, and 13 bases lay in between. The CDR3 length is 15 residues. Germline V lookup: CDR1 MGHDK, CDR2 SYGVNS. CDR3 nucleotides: TGTGCCAGCAGTGAGGGGTTCCATGGCAATTCACCCCTCCACTTT. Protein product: CASSEGFHGNSPLHF.

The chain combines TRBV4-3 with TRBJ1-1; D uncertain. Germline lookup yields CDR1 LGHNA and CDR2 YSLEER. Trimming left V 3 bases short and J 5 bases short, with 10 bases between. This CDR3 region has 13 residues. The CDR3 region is CASSQEEGTEAFF. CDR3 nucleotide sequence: TGCGCCAGCAGCCAGGAGGAAGGAACTGAAGCTTTCTTT.

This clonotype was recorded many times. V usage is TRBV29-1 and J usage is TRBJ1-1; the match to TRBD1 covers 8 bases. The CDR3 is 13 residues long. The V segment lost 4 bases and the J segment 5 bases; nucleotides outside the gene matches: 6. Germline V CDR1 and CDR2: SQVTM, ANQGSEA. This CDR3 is CSVGPRGPTEAFF. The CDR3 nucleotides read TGCAGCGTTGGCCCCAGGGGGCCAACTGAAGCTTTCTTT. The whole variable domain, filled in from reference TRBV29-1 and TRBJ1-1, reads SAVISQKPSRDICQRGTSLTIQCQVDSQVTMMFWYRQQPGQSLTLIATANQGSEATYESGFVIDKFPISRPNLTFSTLTVSNMSPEDSSIYLCSVGPRGPTEAFFGQGTRLTVV.

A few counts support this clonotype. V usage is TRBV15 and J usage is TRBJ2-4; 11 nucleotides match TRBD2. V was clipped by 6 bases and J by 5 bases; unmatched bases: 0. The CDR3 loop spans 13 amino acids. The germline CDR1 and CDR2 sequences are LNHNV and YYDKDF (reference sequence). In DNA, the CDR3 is TGTGCCACCAGGGGACTAGCGGAAAACATTCAGTACTTC. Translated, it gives CATRGLAENIQYF.

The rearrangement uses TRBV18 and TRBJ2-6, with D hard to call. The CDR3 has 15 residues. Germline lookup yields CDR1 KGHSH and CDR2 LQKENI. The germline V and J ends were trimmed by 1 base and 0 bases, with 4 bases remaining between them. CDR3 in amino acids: CASSPRGSGANVLTF. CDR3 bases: TGTGCCAGCTCACCACGCGGCTCTGGGGCCAACGTCCTGACTTTC.

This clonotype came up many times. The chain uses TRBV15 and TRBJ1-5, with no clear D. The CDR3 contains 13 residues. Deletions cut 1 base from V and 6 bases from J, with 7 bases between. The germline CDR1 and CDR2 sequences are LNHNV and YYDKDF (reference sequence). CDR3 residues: CATSRVGGQPQHF. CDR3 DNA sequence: TGTGCCACCAGCAGAGTGGGTGGTCAGCCCCAGCATTTT.

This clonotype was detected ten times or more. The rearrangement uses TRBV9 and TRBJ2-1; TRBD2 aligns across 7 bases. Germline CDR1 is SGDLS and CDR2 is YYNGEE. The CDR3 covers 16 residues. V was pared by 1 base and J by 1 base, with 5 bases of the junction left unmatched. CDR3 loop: CASSVFRGGSYNEQFF. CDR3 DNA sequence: TGTGCCAGCAGCGTATTCCGCGGGGGTTCCTACAATGAGCAGTTCTTC.

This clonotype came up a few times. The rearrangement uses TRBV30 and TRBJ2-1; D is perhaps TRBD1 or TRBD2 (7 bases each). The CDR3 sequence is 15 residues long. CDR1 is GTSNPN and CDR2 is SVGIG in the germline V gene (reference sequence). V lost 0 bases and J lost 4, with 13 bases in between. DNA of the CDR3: TGTGCCTGGAGTGTAATCAGGGGGGGTTACAATGAGCAGTTCTTC. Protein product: CAWSVIRGGYNEQFF. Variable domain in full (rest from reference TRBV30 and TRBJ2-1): SQTIHQWPATLVQPVGSPLSLECTVEGTSNPNLYWYRQAAGRGLQLLFYSVGIGQISSEVPQNLSASRPQDRQFILSSKKLLLSDSGFYLCAWSVIRGGYNEQFFGPGTRLTVL.

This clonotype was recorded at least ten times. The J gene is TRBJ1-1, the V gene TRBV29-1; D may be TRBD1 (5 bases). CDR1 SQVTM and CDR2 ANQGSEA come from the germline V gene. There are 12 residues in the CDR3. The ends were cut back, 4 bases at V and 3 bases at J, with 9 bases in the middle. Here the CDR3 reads CSVGGRHTEAFF. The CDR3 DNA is TGCAGCGTTGGGGGACGTCACACTGAAGCTTTCTTT.